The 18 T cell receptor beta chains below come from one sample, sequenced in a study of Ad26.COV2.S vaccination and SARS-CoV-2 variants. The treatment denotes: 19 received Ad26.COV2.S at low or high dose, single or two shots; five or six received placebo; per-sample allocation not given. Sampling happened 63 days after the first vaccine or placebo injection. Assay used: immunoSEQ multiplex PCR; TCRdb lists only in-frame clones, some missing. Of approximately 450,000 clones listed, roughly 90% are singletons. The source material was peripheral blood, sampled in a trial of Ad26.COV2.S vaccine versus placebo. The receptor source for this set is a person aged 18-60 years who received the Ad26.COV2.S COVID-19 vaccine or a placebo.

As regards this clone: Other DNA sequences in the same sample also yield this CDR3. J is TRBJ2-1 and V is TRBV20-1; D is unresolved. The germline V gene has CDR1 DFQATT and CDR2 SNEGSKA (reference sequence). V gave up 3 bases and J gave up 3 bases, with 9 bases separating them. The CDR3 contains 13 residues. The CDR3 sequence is CSASNLIYNEQFF. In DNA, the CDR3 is TGCAGTGCTAGTAATTTAATCTACAATGAGCAGTTCTTC.

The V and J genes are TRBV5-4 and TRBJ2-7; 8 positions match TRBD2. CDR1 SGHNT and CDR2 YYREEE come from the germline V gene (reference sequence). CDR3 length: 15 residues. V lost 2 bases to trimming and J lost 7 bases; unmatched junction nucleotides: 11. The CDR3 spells CASSFTIGRAGEQYF. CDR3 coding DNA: TGTGCCAGCAGCTTTACAATCGGGAGGGCTGGGGAGCAGTACTTC.

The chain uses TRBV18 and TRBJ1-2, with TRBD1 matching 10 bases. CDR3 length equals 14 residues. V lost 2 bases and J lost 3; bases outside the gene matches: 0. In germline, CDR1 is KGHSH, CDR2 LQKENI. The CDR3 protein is CASSPGTGDYGYTF. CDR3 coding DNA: TGTGCCAGCTCACCAGGGACAGGGGACTATGGCTACACCTTC.

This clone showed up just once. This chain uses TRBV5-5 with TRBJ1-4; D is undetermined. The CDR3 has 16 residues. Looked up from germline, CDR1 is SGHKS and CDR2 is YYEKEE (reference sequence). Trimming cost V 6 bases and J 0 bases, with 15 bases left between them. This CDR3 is CASNQVVEPTNEKLFF. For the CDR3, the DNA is TGTGCCAGCAACCAAGTCGTGGAACCAACTAATGAAAAACTGTTTTTT.

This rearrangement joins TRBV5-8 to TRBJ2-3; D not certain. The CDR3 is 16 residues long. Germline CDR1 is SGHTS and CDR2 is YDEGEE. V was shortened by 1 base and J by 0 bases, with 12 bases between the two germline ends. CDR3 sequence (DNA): TGTGCCAGCAGCTTGCTTGACGGGCCTAGCACAGATACGCAGTATTTT. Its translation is CASSLLDGPSTDTQYF.

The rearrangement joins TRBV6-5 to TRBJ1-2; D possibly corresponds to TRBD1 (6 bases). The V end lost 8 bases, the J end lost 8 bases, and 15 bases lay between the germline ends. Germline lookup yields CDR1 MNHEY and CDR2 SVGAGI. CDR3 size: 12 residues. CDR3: CASGRGRRGYTF. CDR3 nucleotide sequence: TGTGCCAGCGGGCGGGGGCGAAGGGGCTACACCTTC.

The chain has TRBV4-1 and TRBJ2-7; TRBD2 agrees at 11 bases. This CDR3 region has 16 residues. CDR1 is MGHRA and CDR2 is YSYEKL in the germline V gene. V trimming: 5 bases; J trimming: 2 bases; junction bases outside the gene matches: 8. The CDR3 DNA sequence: TGCGCCAGCAGCGCGACTAGCGGGACATACACCTACGAGCAGTACTTC. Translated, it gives CASSATSGTYTYEQYF.

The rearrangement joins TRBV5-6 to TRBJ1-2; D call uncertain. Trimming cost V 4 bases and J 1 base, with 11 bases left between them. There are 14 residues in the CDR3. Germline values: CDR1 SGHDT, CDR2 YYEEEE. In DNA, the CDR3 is TGTGCCAGCAGCCTACCCCGGGGTAACTATGGCTACACCTTC. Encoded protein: CASSLPRGNYGYTF.

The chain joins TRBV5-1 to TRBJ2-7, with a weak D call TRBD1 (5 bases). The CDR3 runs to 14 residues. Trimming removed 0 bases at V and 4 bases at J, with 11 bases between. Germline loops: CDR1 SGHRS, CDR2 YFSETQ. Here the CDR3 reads CASSLGQRQYEQYF. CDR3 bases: TGCGCCAGCAGCTTGGGACAGAGACAGTACGAGCAGTACTTC. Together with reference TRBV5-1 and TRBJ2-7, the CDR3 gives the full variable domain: KAGVTQTPRYLIKTRGQQVTLSCSPISGHRSVSWYQQTPGQGLQFLFEYFSETQRNKGNFPGRFSGRQFSNSRSEMNVSTLELGDSALYLCASSLGQRQYEQYFGPGTRLTVT.

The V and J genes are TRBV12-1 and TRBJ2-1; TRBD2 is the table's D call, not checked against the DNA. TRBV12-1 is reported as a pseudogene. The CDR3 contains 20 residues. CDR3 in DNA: TGTGCCAGCAGCCTCCTGGCTAGCGGGAGGCAGGTTTTTACCTACAATGAGCAGTTCTTC. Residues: CASSLLASGRQVFTYNEQFF.

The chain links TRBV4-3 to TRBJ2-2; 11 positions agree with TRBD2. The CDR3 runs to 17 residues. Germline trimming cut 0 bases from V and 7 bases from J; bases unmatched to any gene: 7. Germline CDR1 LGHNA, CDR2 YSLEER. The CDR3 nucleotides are TGCGCCAGCAGCCAAGATTCGGGACTAGCGGCCGGCGGGGAGCTGTTTTTT. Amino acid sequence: CASSQDSGLAAGGELFF.

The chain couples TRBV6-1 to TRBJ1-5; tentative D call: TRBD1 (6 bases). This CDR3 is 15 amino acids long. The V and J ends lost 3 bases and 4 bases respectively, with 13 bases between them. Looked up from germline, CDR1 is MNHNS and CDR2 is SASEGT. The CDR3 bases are TGTGCCAGCAGTGATGGGCCAGGGGATAATCAGCCCCAGCATTTT. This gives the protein CASSDGPGDNQPQHF.

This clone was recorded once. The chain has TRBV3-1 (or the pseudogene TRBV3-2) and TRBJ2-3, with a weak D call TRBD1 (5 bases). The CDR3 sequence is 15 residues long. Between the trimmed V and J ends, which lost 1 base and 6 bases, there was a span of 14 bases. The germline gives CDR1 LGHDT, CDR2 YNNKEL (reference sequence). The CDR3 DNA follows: TGTGCCAGCAGCCAAGGGGTTAGGGGATCGGATACGCAGTATTTT. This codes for CASSQGVRGSDTQYF.

The CDR3 bases are TGTGCCAGCAGTTACCGGTCCAATGAGCAGTTCTTC. Encoded protein: CASSYRSNEQFF. The V call is TRBV6-5, the J call TRBJ2-1; D not certain. Trimming removed 2 bases at V and 6 bases at J, with 5 bases between. Germline values: CDR1 MNHEY, CDR2 SVGAGI. The CDR3 sequence is 12 residues long.

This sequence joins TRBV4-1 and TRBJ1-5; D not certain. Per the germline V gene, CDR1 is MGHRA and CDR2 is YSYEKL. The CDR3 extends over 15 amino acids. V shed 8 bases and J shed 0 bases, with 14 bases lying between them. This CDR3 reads CASSLGDYSNQPQHF. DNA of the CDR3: TGCGCCAGCTCCCTAGGAGATTATAGCAATCAGCCCCAGCATTTT.

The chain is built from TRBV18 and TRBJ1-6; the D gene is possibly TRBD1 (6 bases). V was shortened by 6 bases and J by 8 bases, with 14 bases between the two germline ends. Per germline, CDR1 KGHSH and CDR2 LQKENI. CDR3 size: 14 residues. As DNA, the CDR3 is TGTGCCAGCTCGCAAGGGGGAAGGGATTCACCCCTCCACTTT. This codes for CASSQGGRDSPLHF.

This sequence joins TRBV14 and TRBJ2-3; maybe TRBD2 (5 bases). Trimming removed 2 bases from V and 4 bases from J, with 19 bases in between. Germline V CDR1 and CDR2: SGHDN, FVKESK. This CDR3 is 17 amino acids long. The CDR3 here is CASSQFGREGKPDTQYF. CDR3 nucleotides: TGTGCCAGCAGCCAATTCGGTAGAGAGGGCAAGCCAGATACGCAGTATTTT.

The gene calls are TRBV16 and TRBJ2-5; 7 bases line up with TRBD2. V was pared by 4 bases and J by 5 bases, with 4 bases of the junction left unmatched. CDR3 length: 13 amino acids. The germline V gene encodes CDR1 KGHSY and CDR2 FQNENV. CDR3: CASSPSGGETQYF. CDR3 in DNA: TGTGCCAGCAGCCCTAGCGGCGGGGAGACCCAGTACTTC.